This TCR beta chain originates from a study of blood T cell repertoires in COVID-19 (dated by TCRdb to the early 2020s). Describing the broader study: Samples from collaborators originated in the United States, Italy and Spain and spanned both the acute and convalescent phases of COVID-19. The material from the prospective study consisted of cDNA or gDNA derived from T cells, B-cell-depleted T cells, or PBMCs. The dataset comprised deeply sampled blood TCRbeta repertoires from subjects exposed to, actively infected with, or recovered from COVID-19. The repertoires were made available in a free public database intended to serve as a resource for research on the immune response to SARS-CoV-2. Samples were obtained from the ongoing ImmuneRACE study (first 160 participants) and from over 1,000 subjects provided by 6 global collaborators. The sample metadata nearly always contained a de-identified subject ID, COVID-19 status, age in years and sex. Where HLA class I and class II types were available, the types were taken from metadata supplied by the sample provider, not from assay-based typing.

The collaborating institutions used their own protocols to collect whole blood in K2EDTA tubes. For TCRbeta analysis, collaborators shipped samples as frozen whole blood, isolated PBMCs, or DNA extracted from either of those sample types. With respect to this clone: Its antigen target is currently unknown. No per-base quality is available; no much larger clone lies one base away.

Relative to germline, V is missing 2 bases and J is missing 10 bases, with 3 bases of the junction outside any gene match. Taken from the germline V gene, the CDR1 and CDR2 loops are KGHSH and LQKENI. Counted from cysteine to phenylalanine, this CDR3 has 13 amino acids. Kept here is only the CDR3 DNA, which spans 39 bases and is read in frame from base 1. TCRbeta CDR3 regions were amplified from genomic DNA using the immunoSEQ Assay, a bias-controlled multiplex PCR. The authors' analysis ran thus. The number of nucleated cells in each sample was estimated by amplification of reference gene primers within the assay. To quantify the absolute abundance of each unique TCRbeta CDR3 rearrangement, sequence reads were collapsed and filtered. Productive Simpson clonality was computed per sample as the square root of Simpson's diversity index over productive rearrangements. The source is immuneACCESS, and TCRdb retained only in-frame sequences with V and J called. Part of the clones is not carried over; for the studies checked, unresolved V genes explain less than half of this, and the remainder is unexplained. That table gives V, J and clone size, and the DNA gave D and trimming. The sample table records some 260,000 clones; about four fifths of these occur just once. Of the sample, about 10% falls within the top ten clones.

On the study overall, not on this receptor specifically: Clinical and demographic metadata were provided uncurated, with the amount varying by source and participant.

The origin of this receptor is a man at least 80 years old with acute or convalescent COVID-19. Source material: peripheral blood. The sequence links TRBV18 to TRBJ2-1; TRBD2 aligns with 9 central bases. CDR3 reads: CASSPTLAGEQFF. In nucleotide form, the sequence is TGTGCCAGCTCACCAACCCTAGCGGGGGAGCAGTTCTTC.